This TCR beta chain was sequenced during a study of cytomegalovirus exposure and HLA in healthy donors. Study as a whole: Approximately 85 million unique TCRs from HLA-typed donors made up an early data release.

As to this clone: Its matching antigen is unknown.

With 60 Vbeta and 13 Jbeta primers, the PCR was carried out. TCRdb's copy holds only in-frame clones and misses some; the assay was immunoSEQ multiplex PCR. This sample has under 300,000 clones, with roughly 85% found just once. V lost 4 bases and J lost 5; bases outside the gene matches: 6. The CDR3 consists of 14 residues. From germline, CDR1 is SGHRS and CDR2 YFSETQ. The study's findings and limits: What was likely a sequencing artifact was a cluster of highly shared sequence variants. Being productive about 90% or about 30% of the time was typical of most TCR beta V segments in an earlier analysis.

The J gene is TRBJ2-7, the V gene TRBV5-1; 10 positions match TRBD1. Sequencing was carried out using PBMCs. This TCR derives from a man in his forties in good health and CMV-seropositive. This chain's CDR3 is CASSTGQGDHEQYF. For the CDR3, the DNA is TGCGCCAGCAGCACAGGACAGGGGGACCACGAGCAGTACTTC.